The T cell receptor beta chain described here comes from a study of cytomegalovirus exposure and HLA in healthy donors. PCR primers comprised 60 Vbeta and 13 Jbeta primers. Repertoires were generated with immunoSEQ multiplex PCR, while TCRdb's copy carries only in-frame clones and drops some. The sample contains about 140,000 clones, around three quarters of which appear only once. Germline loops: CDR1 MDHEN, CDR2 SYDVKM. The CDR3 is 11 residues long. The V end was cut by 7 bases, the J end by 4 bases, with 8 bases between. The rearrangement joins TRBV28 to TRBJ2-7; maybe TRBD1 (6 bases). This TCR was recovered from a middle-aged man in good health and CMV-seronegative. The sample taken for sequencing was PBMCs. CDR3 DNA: TGTGCCAGCACCACAGGGTACGAGCAGTACTTC. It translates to CASTTGYEQYF.